Below are 21 T cell receptor beta chains sequenced from a single sample in a study of T cells after yellow fever vaccination (dated by TCRdb to between 2018 and 2021). The sample's treatment or condition label is to be understood as: live attenuated yellow fever vaccine strain. Receptor libraries were prepared by 5' RACE. The sequencer was an Illumina HiSeq 2500. In-frame beta chains were kept once TCRdb had trimmed the public reads at Q25 with fastp and called clones with MiXCR. Here each entry gathers all rows of one CDR3 protein and keeps the most common genes and DNA. For this sample the table gives about 210,000 distinct CDR3 sequences, of which more than 6.5% were detected only once. The ten largest make up more than 1% of the sample. The sample in question was CD4+ T cells sorted from PBMCs, obtained on the day of the yellow fever booster vaccination. All receptors derive from a man aged 25 to 40 who received the YFV17D yellow fever vaccine.

This clonotype has a count of ten or more. This chain uses TRBV12-3 or TRBV12-4 with TRBJ2-1, with 8 positions matching TRBD2. The CDR3 contains 12 residues. V lost 5 bases, J lost 12 bases, and 6 bases stayed unmatched. CDR3 loop: CASSTSAGVQFF. Here the CDR3 DNA reads TGTGCCAGCAGTACCTCAGCGGGAGTGCAGTTCTTC.

At least ten counts were recorded for this clonotype. This chain joins TRBV28 and TRBJ2-4, with D perhaps TRBD2 (5 bases). Germline loops: CDR1 MDHEN, CDR2 SYDVKM. CDR3 length equals 15 residues. Trimming left V 6 bases short and J 6 bases short, with 18 bases between. The CDR3 loop reads CASRIRGGTGNIQYF. The CDR3 nucleotides read TGTGCCAGCAGAATACGTGGAGGTACTGGAAACATTCAGTACTTC.

This clonotype was counted at least ten times. The chain has TRBV30 and TRBJ2-3; weak D call: TRBD2 (7 bases). V gave up 2 bases and J gave up 6 bases, with 21 bases separating them. The CDR3 loop spans 16 amino acids. From germline, CDR1 is GTSNPN and CDR2 SVGIG (reference sequence). The CDR3 DNA sequence: TGTGCCTGGAGTTCACGACTAGCCCTTCAGGGGGATACGCAGTATTTT. Translation gives CAWSSRLALQGDTQYF.

This chain joins TRBV20-1 and TRBJ1-1, with 7 bases matching TRBD1. Per germline, CDR1 DFQATT and CDR2 SNEGSKA (reference sequence). With V trimmed by 5 bases and J by 0 bases, 9 bases remained unmatched. This CDR3 has 15 amino acids. The CDR3 DNA is TGCAGTGCTGCCAGACCGGGACAGCTGAACACTGAAGCTTTCTTT. It codes for CSAARPGQLNTEAFF.

As for this clonotype: One end of the junction is discordant with germline, which a read error may explain. V usage is TRBV19 and J usage is TRBJ1-5; 8 nucleotides agree with TRBD1. In germline, CDR1 is LNHDA, CDR2 SQIVND (reference sequence). The CDR3 length is 14 residues. The CDR3 reads CASSIEVGTGPMDF. For the CDR3, the DNA is TGTGCCAGTAGTATAGAGGTTGGGACAGGCCCAATGGATTTT. The full variable domain, rest sourced from reference TRBV19 and TRBJ1-5, is DGGITQSPKYLFRKEGQNVTLSCEQNLNHDAMYWYRQDPGQGLRLIYYSQIVNDFQKGDIAEGYSVSREKKESFPLTVTSAQKNPTAFYLCASSIEVGTGPMDFGDGTRLSIL.

This clonotype was seen ten or more times. The chain recombines TRBV6-6 with TRBJ2-7; possibly TRBD2 for D (6 bases). Germline V lookup: CDR1 MNHNY, CDR2 SVGAGI (reference sequence). V lost 6 bases and J 4 bases, leaving 13 bases between the germline ends. This CDR3 is 13 amino acids long. The CDR3 sequence: CASSRGTYYEQYF. CDR3 DNA: TGTGCCAGCAGCCGCGGGACCTATTACGAGCAGTACTTC.

This clonotype showed up many times. This chain uses TRBV7-2 with TRBJ2-7; D unclear. From germline, CDR1 is SGHTA and CDR2 FQGNSA. The V gene lost 2 bases and the J gene lost 7 bases, with 12 bases spanning the gap. This CDR3 has 13 residues. The CDR3 here is CASSLTPPGEQYF. For the CDR3, the DNA is TGTGCCAGCAGCTTAACTCCTCCCGGGGAGCAGTACTTC.

The chain carries TRBV10-3 and TRBJ2-3; 13 bases align to TRBD2. J was trimmed by 0 bases and V by 5 bases; bases with no gene match: 2. The CDR3 is 16 residues long. The germline gives CDR1 ENHRY, CDR2 SYGVKD. For the CDR3, the DNA is TGTGCCATCAGTCGGACTAGCGGGAGTAGCACAGATACGCAGTATTTT. Translated, it gives CAISRTSGSSTDTQYF.

This clonotype was observed at least ten times. The chain is built from TRBV11-3 and TRBJ2-2; D is undetermined. The CDR3 covers 15 residues. Germline V lookup: CDR1 SGHNT, CDR2 YENEEA. The V end was cut by 5 bases, the J end by 0 bases, with 10 bases between. The CDR3 reads CASSHQTPNTGELFF. The CDR3 DNA follows: TGTGCCAGCAGCCACCAGACACCGAACACCGGGGAGCTGTTTTTT.

V usage is TRBV12-3 or TRBV12-4 and J usage is TRBJ1-1, with D uncertain. CDR3 size: 13 residues. Trimming pared 6 bases from V and 1 base from J, leaving 9 bases between. The CDR3 sequence: CASSTPGNTEAFF. CDR3 bases: TGTGCCAGCAGCACGCCAGGGAACACTGAAGCTTTCTTT.

This clonotype was found a few times. This chain joins TRBV7-8 and TRBJ2-5, with 7 nucleotides matching TRBD2. The CDR3 is 15 residues long. V was clipped by 1 base and J by 5 bases; unmatched bases: 7. CDR1 and CDR2 from the germline V gene are SGHVS and FQNEAQ. The CDR3 region has the DNA TGTGCCAGCAGCTTAGACACGGGGGAGGGGGAGACCCAGTACTTC. Its translation is CASSLDTGEGETQYF.

This clonotype came up a few times. The rearrangement links TRBV11-2 to TRBJ2-5, with 14 bases matching TRBD2. Germline V gene sequence: CDR1 SGHAT, CDR2 FQNNGV. There are 17 residues in the CDR3. After removal of 0 bases from V and 5 bases from J, the junction contained 5 bases not matched to a gene. The CDR3 protein is CASSLDGTSGRGETQYF. The DNA of the CDR3 is TGTGCCAGCAGCTTAGATGGGACTAGCGGGAGAGGCGAGACCCAGTACTTC.

This rearrangement joins TRBV3-1 to TRBJ1-1; D gene ambiguous. V lost 0 bases to trimming and J lost 2 bases, with 10 bases between them. Germline CDR1 and CDR2: LGHDT and YNNKEL (reference sequence). The CDR3 length is 15 residues. CDR3 in amino acids: CASSQDTATNTEAFF. In DNA form, the CDR3 reads TGTGCCAGCAGCCAAGACACGGCGACTAACACTGAAGCTTTCTTT.

This clonotype was seen ten or more times. The chain carries TRBV24-1 and TRBJ1-2, with a weak D call TRBD1 (6 bases). Trimming removed 4 bases at V and 6 bases at J, with 11 bases between. Germline-derived CDR1 and CDR2 are KGHDR and SFDVKD. The CDR3 spans 13 residues. The CDR3 DNA sequence: TGTGCCACCAGTGACCCCACAGGGAATGGCTACACCTTC. Protein: CATSDPTGNGYTF.

This clonotype was observed a few times. The CDR3 loop reads CSAEFSTDTQYF. In DNA, the CDR3 is TGCAGCGCAGAATTCAGCACAGATACGCAGTATTTT. V usage is TRBV29-1 and J usage is TRBJ2-3; the D is unclear. V dropped 7 bases and J dropped 0 bases, with 8 bases sitting between them. Germline-derived CDR1 and CDR2 are SQVTM and ANQGSEA. The CDR3 loop spans 12 amino acids.

This clonotype was counted at least ten times. The chain uses TRBV5-1 and TRBJ1-2; maybe TRBD1 (6 bases). Trimming removed 1 base from V and 4 bases from J, with 11 bases in between. Germline loops: CDR1 SGHRS, CDR2 YFSETQ. The length of the CDR3 is 14 residues. The CDR3 region is CASSLTGARYGYTF. CDR3 in DNA: TGCGCCAGCAGCTTGACGGGGGCCCGCTATGGCTACACCTTC.

This clonotype was counted a few times. The V call is TRBV12-3 or TRBV12-4, the J call TRBJ2-2; D is possibly TRBD2 (6 bases). Trimming took 5 bases from V and 4 from J, leaving 11 bases between them. The CDR3 consists of 14 residues. The CDR3 DNA reads as TGTGCCAGCAGTCAGGGACTGCGCACCGGGGAGCTGTTTTTT. It is translated as CASSQGLRTGELFF.

This clonotype was recorded many times. This chain connects TRBV10-3 to TRBJ2-2; TRBD1 aligns across 7 bases. CDR1 is ENHRY, CDR2 SYGVKD, per germline. The CDR3 is made up of 13 amino acids. V shed 7 bases, J shed 4 bases, and the junction held 3 bases outside the gene matches. The CDR3 spells CAITQGVTGELFF. The CDR3 DNA follows: TGTGCCATCACGCAGGGGGTCACCGGGGAGCTGTTTTTT.

This clonotype turned up a few times. CDR3 nucleotides: TGCAGTGCTACAGGGGGCTGGTTTGGCTACACCTTC. Amino acids: CSATGGWFGYTF. The chain combines TRBV20-1 with TRBJ1-2; 8 bases match TRBD1. CDR1 and CDR2 from the germline V gene are DFQATT and SNEGSKA (reference sequence). The CDR3 has 12 amino acids. The trim removed 4 bases at V and 7 bases at J, leaving 5 bases unmatched.

This clonotype was seen a few times. The chain employs TRBV20-1 and TRBJ2-1; 10 positions match TRBD2. The CDR3 covers 14 residues. From germline, CDR1 is DFQATT and CDR2 SNEGSKA (reference sequence). After removal of 3 bases from V and 9 bases from J, the junction contained 8 bases not matched to a gene. The CDR3 loop reads CSASSSGSTGEQFF. CDR3 nucleotide sequence: TGCAGTGCTAGTTCTAGCGGGAGTACGGGTGAGCAGTTCTTC.

This clonotype was detected many times. CDR3 nucleotides: TGCAGTGCTTTCCGGGACATCGGGCAGTACTTC. This encodes CSAFRDIGQYF. The chain combines TRBV20-1 with TRBJ2-7; a weak D match, TRBD1 (6 bases). The V gene's germline CDR1 is DFQATT and CDR2 SNEGSKA (reference sequence). The CDR3 is made up of 11 amino acids. V lost 5 bases and J 9 bases, leaving 14 bases between the germline ends.